This TCR beta chain was sequenced during a study of chemoradiotherapy in HPV16-positive cancers. Over chemoradiotherapy, repertoires were sampled more than once. On this clone: Its specificity is not known.

Points from the study as a whole: Functional assays defining HPV-specific T cells used only a couple of HPV16-positive patients. Candidate HPV-specific clones and E7-related TCR motifs grew in tumor during treatment.

TCRdb's table, derived via immunoSEQ multiplex PCR, lists solely in-frame clones and lacks some. The table lists some 12,000 clones, 60% to 80% of them singletons. Trimming removed 5 bases at V and 8 bases at J, with 16 bases between. The CDR3 sequence is 13 residues long. Per germline, CDR1 SGHRS and CDR2 YFSETQ. This chain connects TRBV5-1 to TRBJ1-2, with D perhaps matching TRBD1 (6 bases). This receptor was identified in a human donor with HPV-associated anogenital cancer. Sampling took place from a patient who underwent chemoradiotherapy. CDR3 residues: CASSTGRDGGYTF. In nucleotides, the CDR3 is TGCGCCAGCAGTACAGGGAGGGATGGCGGCTACACCTTC.